Below are 14 T cell receptor beta chains sequenced from a single sample in a study of tumor-infiltrating lymphocytes in primary liver carcinoma. Production of TCR beta cDNA used roughly 500 ng total RNA together with a constant-region primer. Slightly modified ARM-PCR served as the procedure for the TCR beta libraries. These libraries came from three rounds of nested multiplex PCR. TRBV1-TRBV30 forward primers paired with a C-beta reverse primer were used in the first two PCR rounds, which ran roughly 10 cycles each. A single record per CDR3 protein comes from TCRdb applying MiXCR to the multiplex PCR reads. Of approximately 300,000 distinct CDR3 sequences detected, 50% to 70% appear once; the ten largest clones hold approximately 9%. Unsorted whole blood supplied the RNA, and germline DNA was extracted too. The sample taken for sequencing was peripheral blood. The receptor source for this set is a middle-aged man with primary liver carcinoma and hepatitis B virus infection.

In the case of this clonotype: A read error may explain this, as a much larger clone is one base away. The V and J genes are TRBV6-5 and TRBJ1-3; D gene uncertain. The CDR3 spans 15 residues. Per germline, CDR1 MNHEY and CDR2 SVGAGI. CDR3 in DNA: TGTGTCAGCAGTTACCAGCGATCCTCTGGAAACACCATATATTTT. Its protein is CVSSYQRSSGNTIYF.

This chain uses TRBV11-1 with TRBJ2-7; 9 positions match TRBD1. Unmatched junction bases numbered 12, after V lost 7 bases and J lost 5 bases. This CDR3 has 15 amino acids. Germline loops: CDR1 SGHAT, CDR2 FQDESV (reference sequence). CDR3 in DNA: TGTGCCAGCAACCAAACAGGGGGCGGTCCTCACGAGCAGTACTTC. This gives the protein CASNQTGGGPHEQYF.

This clonotype was counted once. This chain connects TRBV5-1 to TRBJ2-1; tentative D call: TRBD2 (6 bases). V was cut by 3 bases and J by 3 bases, with 10 bases left in between. CDR1 SGHRS and CDR2 YFSETQ come from the germline V gene. This CDR3 has 14 residues. This CDR3 reads CASSSGEVYNEQFF. The CDR3 DNA reads TGCGCCAGCAGCTCGGGGGAGGTCTACAATGAGCAGTTCTTC.

As for this clonotype: A junction end diverges from the germline sequence, so it may reflect a read error. J is TRBJ2-7 and V is TRBV4-2; tentatively, D is TRBD2 (6 bases). The germline gives CDR1 LGHNA, CDR2 YNFKEQ. This CDR3 is built from 14 residues. This CDR3 reads CASGQDGRPLEQYF. The CDR3 bases are TGTGCCAGCGGCCAAGACGGGAGACCCCTCGAGCAGTACTTC.

As concerns this clonotype: One base away lies a much larger clone, so this may be a sequencing read error. The CDR3 region has the DNA TGTGCCAGCAGGTCAGGGTTACTCGAGCAGTACTTC. It encodes CASRSGLLEQYF. The chain has TRBV6-6 and TRBJ2-7, with D possibly being TRBD1 (5 bases). Trimming removed 6 bases at V and 6 bases at J, with 12 bases between. The CDR3 length is 12 residues. Germline loops: CDR1 MNHNY, CDR2 SVGAGI (reference sequence).

The chain joins TRBV28 to TRBJ2-3, with no clear D. The CDR3 extends over 13 amino acids. V lost 5 bases to trimming and J lost 8 bases, with 14 bases between them. Looked up from germline, CDR1 is MDHEN and CDR2 is SYDVKM. The CDR3 nucleotides read TGTGCCAGCAGTCCCCCTCCCTGGGTTACGCAGTATTTT. It yields the protein CASSPPPWVTQYF.

This clonotype was recorded a few times. A much larger clone lies a single base off, so this may be a read error. The chain couples TRBV4-1 to TRBJ2-1; 7 bases fit TRBD2. Germline V gene sequence: CDR1 MGHRA, CDR2 YSYEKL. There are 15 residues in the CDR3. The CDR3 protein is CASSQVASGHNKQFF. The CDR3 region has the DNA TGCGCCAGCAGCCAAGTTGCTAGCGGCCACAATAAGCAGTTCTTC.

About this clonotype: A much larger clonotype is one base distant, so this may be a read error. CDR3 DNA sequence: TGTGACACCGCCGGGACTAGCGGGAATGAGCAGTTCTTC. Translation gives CDTAGTSGNEQFF. The gene calls are TRBV10-3 and TRBJ2-1, with TRBD2 identical over 12 bases. This CDR3 is built from 13 residues. Germline V lookup: CDR1 ENHRY, CDR2 SYGVKD.

The V call is TRBV28, the J call TRBJ2-7, with D perhaps TRBD1 (6 bases). The V end lost 7 bases, the J end lost 0 bases, and 13 bases lay between the germline ends. There are 14 residues in the CDR3. Germline lookup yields CDR1 MDHEN and CDR2 SYDVKM. This CDR3 is CASKTADSSYEQYF. CDR3 bases: TGTGCCAGCAAAACCGCGGACAGCTCCTACGAGCAGTACTTC.

The chain is built from TRBV14 and TRBJ2-3, with 10 bases aligning to TRBD2. V lost 6 bases, J lost 7 bases, and 7 bases stayed unmatched. Germline V gene data show CDR1 as SGHDN and CDR2 as FVKESK. This CDR3 spans 14 amino acids. Here the CDR3 DNA reads TGTGCCAGCAGGGCTAGCGGGAGAGGTTATACGCAGTATTTT. Its translation: CASRASGRGYTQYF.

Worth noting for this clonotype: This may arise from a read error, as a much more abundant clone is one base away. The chain recombines TRBV4-1 with TRBJ2-1, with TRBD2 matching 8 bases. CDR3 length: 16 residues. CDR1 is MGHRA, CDR2 YSYEKL, per germline. The CDR3 region is CAGSHQAGVGADEQFF. The DNA of the CDR3 is TGCGCCGGCAGCCACCAAGCGGGAGTCGGGGCCGATGAGCAGTTCTTC.

J is TRBJ2-7 and V is TRBV25-1; 11 positions agree with TRBD2. CDR3 length: 14 amino acids. The trim removed 6 bases at V and 1 base at J, leaving 2 bases unmatched. Germline assignment: CDR1 MGHDK and CDR2 SYGVNS. In nucleotides, the CDR3 is TGTGCCAGCAGCGGACTAGCGGGTTCCTACGAGCAGTACTTC. Its protein is CASSGLAGSYEQYF.

This clonotype was detected ten times or more. The chain uses TRBV10-3 and TRBJ2-1; D gene uncertain. There are 14 residues in the CDR3. From germline, CDR1 is ENHRY and CDR2 SYGVKD. Trimming left V 4 bases short and J 5 bases short, with 12 bases between. The CDR3 spells CAISGSRSDNEQFF. The CDR3 nucleotides read TGTGCCATCAGTGGAAGTAGGTCGGACAATGAGCAGTTCTTC.

About this clonotype itself: A much larger clone sits a single nucleotide away, making a read error possible. In this CDR3 the conserved last residue, phenylalanine or tryptophan, is missing, so a read error is likely. The chain combines TRBV6-2 or TRBV6-3 with TRBJ2-7; 16 nucleotides agree with TRBD2. The CDR3 is 18 amino acids. Germline CDR1 is MNHEY and CDR2 is SVGEGT. J was trimmed by 5 bases and V by 0 bases; bases with no gene match: 7. CDR3 in DNA: TGTGCCAGCAGTTACTCGAGGGGACTAGCGGGAGGGCCCAACGAGCAGTACTCC. Encoded protein: CASSYSRGLAGGPNEQYS.